This TCR beta chain was documented in a study of shared clonotypes between healthy human individuals. Whole-study results and caveats: Clonotypes that were shared across a few donors made up around 5.5% of naive CD4 clonotypes.

Trimming left V 0 bases short and J 4 bases short, with 11 bases between. The length of the CDR3 is 15 residues. Germline CDR1 and CDR2: SGHRS and YFSETQ. Worth noting for this clone: The antigen remains unidentified.

At deep level, the assay was performed. The table came from immunoSEQ multiplex PCR; TCRdb's copy has only in-frame clones and leaves some out. The sample shows over 850,000 clones, about four fifths of them seen only once. The chain carries TRBV5-1 and TRBJ1-5; unclear D gene. This clonotype was sampled from a man aged 18-30 years in good health. Some clones in this sample may be carry-over from other donors' samples. The sample taken for sequencing was memory CD4+ T cells from PBMCs. Regarding subset: CD45RA-negative fraction. DNA for the CDR3: TGCGCCAGCAGCTTGGGCCCGGAGGAGAATCAGCCCCAGCATTTT. This translates into CASSLGPEENQPQHF. The variable domain in full, completed from reference TRBV5-1 and TRBJ1-5, reads KAGVTQTPRYLIKTRGQQVTLSCSPISGHRSVSWYQQTPGQGLQFLFEYFSETQRNKGNFPGRFSGRQFSNSRSEMNVSTLELGDSALYLCASSLGPEENQPQHFGDGTRLSIL.